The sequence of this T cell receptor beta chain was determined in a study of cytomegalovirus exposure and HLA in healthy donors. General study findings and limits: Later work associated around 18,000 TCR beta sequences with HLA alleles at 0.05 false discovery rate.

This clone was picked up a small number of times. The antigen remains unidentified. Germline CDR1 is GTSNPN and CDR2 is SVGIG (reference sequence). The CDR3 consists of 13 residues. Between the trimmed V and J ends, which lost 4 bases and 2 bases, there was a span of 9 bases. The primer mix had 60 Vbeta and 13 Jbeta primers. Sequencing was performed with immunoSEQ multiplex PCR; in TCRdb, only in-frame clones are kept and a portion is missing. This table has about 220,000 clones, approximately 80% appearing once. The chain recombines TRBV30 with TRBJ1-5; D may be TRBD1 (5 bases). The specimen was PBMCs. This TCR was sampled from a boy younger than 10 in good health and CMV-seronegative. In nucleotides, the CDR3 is TGTGCCTGGAACCCGGGGGGCAATCAGCCCCAGCATTTT. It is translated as CAWNPGGNQPQHF.